This TCR beta chain was profiled in a study of T cells in localized non-small cell lung cancer. This CDR3 has 13 residues. Germline loops: CDR1 MNHNS, CDR2 SASEGT. Trimming took 7 bases from V and 7 from J; bases not matched to a gene: 8. TCRdb's copy holds only in-frame clones and misses some; the assay was immunoSEQ multiplex PCR. The sample holds 55,000 to 75,000 clones, roughly 90% seen once. This sequence was found in a male donor aged 60 or over with stage III squamous cell lung carcinoma. This rearrangement joins TRBV6-1 to TRBJ2-7; the match to TRBD2 covers 9 bases. This material consisted of peripheral blood, taken before any cancer treatment. The CDR3 is CASIGGGAWEQYV. CDR3 bases: TGTGCCAGCATCGGCGGGGGGGCATGGGAGCAGTACGTC.